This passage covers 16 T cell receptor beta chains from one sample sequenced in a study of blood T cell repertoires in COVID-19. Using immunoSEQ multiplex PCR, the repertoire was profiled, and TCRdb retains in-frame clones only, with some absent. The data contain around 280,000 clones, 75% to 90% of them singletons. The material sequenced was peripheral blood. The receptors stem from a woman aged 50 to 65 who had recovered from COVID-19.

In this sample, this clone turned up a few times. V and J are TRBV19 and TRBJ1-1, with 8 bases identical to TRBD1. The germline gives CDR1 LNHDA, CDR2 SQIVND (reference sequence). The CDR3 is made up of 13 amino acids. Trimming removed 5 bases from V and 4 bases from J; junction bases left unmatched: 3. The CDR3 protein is CASSGQGTTEAFF. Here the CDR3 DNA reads TGTGCCAGTAGTGGACAGGGTACCACTGAAGCTTTCTTT.

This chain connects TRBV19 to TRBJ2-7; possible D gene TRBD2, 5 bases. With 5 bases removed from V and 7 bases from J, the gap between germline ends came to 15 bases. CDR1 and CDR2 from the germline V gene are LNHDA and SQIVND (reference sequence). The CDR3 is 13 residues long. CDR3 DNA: TGTGCCAGTAGTTTTCTCGGACTTTCGGAGCAGTACTTC. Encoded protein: CASSFLGLSEQYF.

Here the CDR3 DNA reads TGTGCCACGACGGGGGGCAGTAGTTATAATTCACCCCTCCACTTT. Residues: CATTGGSSYNSPLHF. This rearrangement joins TRBV6-5 to TRBJ1-6; a weak D match, TRBD1 (6 bases). The CDR3 covers 15 residues. Per the germline V gene, CDR1 is MNHEY and CDR2 is SVGAGI. V lost 10 bases, J lost 4 bases, and 17 bases lay in between.

The CDR3 bases are TGCGCCAGCAGGGTGACACTGAACACTGAAGCTTTCTTT. It encodes CASRVTLNTEAFF. This rearrangement joins TRBV5-1 to TRBJ1-1, with no clear D. Trimming removed 5 bases at V and 0 bases at J, with 8 bases between. This CDR3 spans 13 amino acids. The germline V gene has CDR1 SGHRS and CDR2 YFSETQ.

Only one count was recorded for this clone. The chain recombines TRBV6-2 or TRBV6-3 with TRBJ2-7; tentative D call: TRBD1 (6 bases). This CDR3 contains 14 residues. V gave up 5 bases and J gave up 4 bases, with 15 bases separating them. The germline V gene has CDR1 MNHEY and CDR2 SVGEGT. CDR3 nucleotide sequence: TGTGCCAGCAGTAACCGACAGGCGACGTACGAGCAGTACTTC. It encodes CASSNRQATYEQYF.

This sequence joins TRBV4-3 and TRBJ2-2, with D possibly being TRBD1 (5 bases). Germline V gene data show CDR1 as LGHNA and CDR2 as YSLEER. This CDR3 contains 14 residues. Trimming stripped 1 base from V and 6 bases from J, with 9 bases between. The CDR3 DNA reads TGCGCCAGCAGCCAAGCCCAAGGGGCCGGGGAGCTGTTTTTT. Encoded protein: CASSQAQGAGELFF.

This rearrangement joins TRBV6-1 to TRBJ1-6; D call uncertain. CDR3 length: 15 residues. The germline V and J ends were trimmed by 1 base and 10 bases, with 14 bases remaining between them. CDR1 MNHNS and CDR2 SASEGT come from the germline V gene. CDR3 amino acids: CASSEVWEGGSPLHF. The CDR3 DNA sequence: TGTGCCAGCAGTGAAGTTTGGGAGGGTGGATCACCCCTCCACTTT.

DNA for the CDR3: TGTGCCTGGAGTGGCCCGGGACTAGCGTCCGAGAGAGGATACGAGCAGTACTTC. Residues: CAWSGPGLASERGYEQYF. V is TRBV30 and J is TRBJ2-7, with TRBD2 identical over 10 bases. CDR1 GTSNPN and CDR2 SVGIG come from the germline V gene (reference sequence). With V trimmed by 1 base and J by 4 bases, 16 bases remained unmatched. The CDR3 covers 18 residues.

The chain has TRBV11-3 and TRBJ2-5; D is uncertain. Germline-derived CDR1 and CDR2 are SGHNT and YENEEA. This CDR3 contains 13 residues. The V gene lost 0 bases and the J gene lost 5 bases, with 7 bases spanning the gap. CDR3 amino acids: CASSLESDETQYF. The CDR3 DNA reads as TGTGCCAGCAGCTTAGAGAGCGACGAGACCCAGTACTTC.

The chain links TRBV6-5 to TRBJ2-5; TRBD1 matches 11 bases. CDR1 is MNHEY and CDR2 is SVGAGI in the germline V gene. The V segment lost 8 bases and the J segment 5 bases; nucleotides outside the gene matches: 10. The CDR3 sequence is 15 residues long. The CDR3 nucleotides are TGTGCCAGCGAAAGGGGGACAGGGGGACGCGAGACCCAGTACTTC. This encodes CASERGTGGRETQYF.

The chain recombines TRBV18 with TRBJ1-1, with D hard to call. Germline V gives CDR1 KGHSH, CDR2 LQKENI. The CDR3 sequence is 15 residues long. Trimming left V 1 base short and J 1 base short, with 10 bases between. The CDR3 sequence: CASSPHGVENTEAFF. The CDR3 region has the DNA TGTGCCAGCTCACCACACGGAGTAGAGAACACTGAAGCTTTCTTT.

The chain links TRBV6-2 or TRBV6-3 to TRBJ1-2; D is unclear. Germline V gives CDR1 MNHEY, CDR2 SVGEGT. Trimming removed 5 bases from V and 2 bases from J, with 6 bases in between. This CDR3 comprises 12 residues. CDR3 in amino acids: CASSGRNYGYTF. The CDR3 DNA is TGTGCCAGCAGTGGGCGCAACTATGGCTACACCTTC.

The CDR3 loop reads CASSPGAPNTEAFF. In DNA form, the CDR3 reads TGTGCCAGCAGTCCAGGGGCCCCGAACACTGAAGCTTTCTTT. V and J are TRBV25-1 and TRBJ1-1; a weak D match, TRBD1 (6 bases). Per germline, CDR1 MGHDK and CDR2 SYGVNS. Deletions cut 5 bases from V and 1 base from J, with 11 bases between. The CDR3 is made up of 14 amino acids.

CDR3 loop: CASSLADNEQFF. The CDR3 DNA reads TGTGCCAGCAGCCTCGCAGACAATGAGCAGTTCTTC. The V and J genes are TRBV7-9 and TRBJ2-1; D is unresolved. The CDR3 totals 12 residues. V was cut by 5 bases and J by 5 bases, with 7 bases left in between. Germline V gives CDR1 SEHNR, CDR2 FQNEAQ (reference sequence).

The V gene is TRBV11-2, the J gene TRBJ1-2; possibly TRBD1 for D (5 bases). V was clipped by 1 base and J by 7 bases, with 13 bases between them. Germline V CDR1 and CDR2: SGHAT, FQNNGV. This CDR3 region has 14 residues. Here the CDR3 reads CASSLGEGWGGYTF. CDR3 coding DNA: TGTGCCAGCAGCTTAGGGGAGGGGTGGGGTGGCTACACCTTC.

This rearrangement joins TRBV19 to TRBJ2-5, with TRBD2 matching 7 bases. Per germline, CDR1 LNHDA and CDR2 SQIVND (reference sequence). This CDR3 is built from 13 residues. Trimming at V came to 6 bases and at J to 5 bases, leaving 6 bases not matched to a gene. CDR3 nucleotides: TGTGCCAGTAGAAACGGGGGGTCGGAGACCCAGTACTTC. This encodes CASRNGGSETQYF.